This is a list of T cell receptor beta chains from one sample in a study of T cell therapy after organ transplantation. Clones were read by immunoSEQ multiplex PCR, and TCRdb kept only the in-frame ones, dropping some. Seen here are 15,000 to 25,000 clones, 81% observed once, and the top ten hold 9% to 9.5%. These TCRs are of unknown antigen specificity. Sequenced material: CD8+ T cells from blood, taken after autologous CMV-specific T cell therapy. Every receptor here comes from a human patient who had received a solid organ transplant and had CMV disease. The T cells may partly be graft donor cells. Both conserved end residues are part of each CDR3. The D gene is left open where the match is weak. For some rows the clone size is stated as once, few or many, or as a class when expanded; others skip it.

v_gene	d_gene	abundance	j_gene	CDR3nt	CDR3aa
TRBV5-1	TRBD1	few	TRBJ1-2	TGCGCCAGCAGCGCACAGGGGGCCCCGGTGGATGGCTACACCTTC	CASSAQGAPVDGYTF
TRBV19	-	-	TRBJ1-5	TGTGCCAGTAGTATAACACAGGAATCCAATCAGCCCCAGCATTTT	CASSITQESNQPQHF
TRBV27	-	-	TRBJ1-6	TGTGCCAGCAGCCTACAGCGGACAGTACAGAATTCACCCCTCCACTTT	CASSLQRTVQNSPLHF
TRBV29-1	-	-	TRBJ1-2	TGCAGCGTTGGCCGGGACGATACTAGTAACTATGGCTACACCTTC	CSVGRDDTSNYGYTF
TRBV6-6	-	-	TRBJ1-4	TGTGCCAGCAAAGACGTCAACCGGGATGAAAAACTGTTTTTT	CASKDVNRDEKLFF
TRBV25-1	TRBD1	-	TRBJ1-2	TGTGCCACTACTCCAAAGGGGACAGGGGTTGGCTACACCTTC	CATTPKGTGVGYTF
TRBV29-1	TRBD1	-	TRBJ2-1	TGCGGCGTTGATCAGGGGGCCTACAATGAGCAGTTCTTC	CGVDQGAYNEQFF
TRBV13	-	-	TRBJ1-1	TGTGCCAGCAGCTTAGGCCTCGGGGGCCCAAGGCCCATGAACACTGAAGCTTTCTTT	CASSLGLGGPRPMNTEAFF
TRBV30	-	-	TRBJ1-1	TGTGCCTGGAGTGATTTTCCCCGGACCCCGAACACTGAAGCTTTCTTT	CAWSDFPRTPNTEAFF
TRBV28	-	-	TRBJ2-1	TGTGCCAGCAGTGTACCCCCTTTTGATGAGCAGTTCTTC	CASSVPPFDEQFF
TRBV2	-	-	TRBJ2-1	TGTGCCAGCAGTGAAGGGTGGAACTCCTACAATGAGCAGTTCTTC	CASSEGWNSYNEQFF
TRBV4-1	TRBD1	-	TRBJ1-1	TGCGCCAGCAGCCGCGGGACAGAGTGGACTGAAGCTTTCTTT	CASSRGTEWTEAFF
TRBV11-2	-	-	TRBJ2-3	TGTGCCAGCGGAGATACGCAGTATTTT	CASGDTQYF
TRBV5-1	-	-	TRBJ2-7	TGCGCCAGCAGCCCGGACGGCAGCTACGAGCAGTACTTC	CASSPDGSYEQYF
TRBV21-1	-	-	TRBJ1-1	TGTGCCAGCAGCAAAGTCGGGGGGATGAACACTGAAGCTTTCTTT	CASSKVGGMNTEAFF
TRBV4-1	TRBD1	-	TRBJ1-5	TGCGCCAGCAGCCCGGGACAGGGCTACAATCAGCCCCAGCATTTT	CASSPGQGYNQPQHF
TRBV5-8	-	-	TRBJ1-5	TGTGCCAGCAGCCCACAGGGCTATAGCAATCAGCCCCAGCATTTT	CASSPQGYSNQPQHF
TRBV19	-	-	TRBJ1-3	TGTGCCAGTAGTATTTTACCAATGGGAGGAAACACCATATATTTT	CASSILPMGGNTIYF
TRBV30	-	few	TRBJ1-1	TGTGCCTTCTCCCCCATAAGAACGAACACTGAAGCTTTCTTT	CAFSPIRTNTEAFF
TRBV10-1	TRBD1	-	TRBJ2-2	TGCGCCAGCAGTGAGTCTAAGGGACAGGGACTGAACACCGGGGAGCTGTTTTTT	CASSESKGQGLNTGELFF
TRBV5-6	TRBD1	-	TRBJ2-7	TGTGCCAGCAGCTGGACAGGGAACCGCTACGAGCAGTACTTC	CASSWTGNRYEQYF
TRBV7-8	-	once	TRBJ2-7	TGTGCCAGCAGCTTGGTGAACGAGCAGTACTTC	CASSLVNEQYF
TRBV6-1	TRBD2	-	TRBJ2-1	TGTGCCAGCAGTGGACTAGCAGACTACAATGAGCAGTTCTTC	CASSGLADYNEQFF
TRBV25-1	-	-	TRBJ2-5	TGTGCCAGCAGTGAATATTTAAATACCGACCGAGAGACCCAGTACTTC	CASSEYLNTDRETQYF
TRBV4-1	TRBD1	-	TRBJ2-1	TGCGCCAGCAGCCAGCTAGACCCGGGACAGGGGGCCGACTCCTACAATGAGCAGTTCTTC	CASSQLDPGQGADSYNEQFF
TRBV5-1	TRBD2	-	TRBJ2-1	TGCGCCAGCAGCTTGGCGGCGGGGGGGCCGAATGAGCAGTTCTTC	CASSLAAGGPNEQFF
TRBV30	-	few	TRBJ2-1	TGTGCCTGGAGTGTAGAATCCTACAATGAGCAGTTCTTC	CAWSVESYNEQFF
TRBV5-6	-	-	TRBJ1-6	TGTGCCAGCAGCTTCGTGCCCGGGGGATCACCCCTCCACTTT	CASSFVPGGSPLHF
TRBV27	TRBD1	-	TRBJ2-1	TGTGCCAGCAGGGGGGTGAGACAGGGTTACAATGAGCAGTTCTTC	CASRGVRQGYNEQFF
TRBV6-5	-	-	TRBJ1-6	TGTGCCAGCAGTTACAAAGTGGAAAATTCACCCCTCCACTTT	CASSYKVENSPLHF
TRBV27	-	-	TRBJ2-2	TGTGCCAGCAGTTTAACAGGGAACACCGGGGAGCTGTTTTTT	CASSLTGNTGELFF
TRBV5-6	-	-	TRBJ1-3	TGTGCCAGCAACCTGCCCTCTGGAAACACCATATATTTT	CASNLPSGNTIYF
TRBV30	-	-	TRBJ1-6	TGTGCCTGGAGTGTAATTTCAGGAATATATTCACCCCTCCACTTT	CAWSVISGIYSPLHF
TRBV6-1	TRBD1	few	TRBJ2-6	TGTGCCAGCACCAGACAGGGATCCGGGGCCAACGTCCTGACTTTC	CASTRQGSGANVLTF
TRBV4-3	-	-	TRBJ1-1	TGCGCCAGCAGCCAAGATTCAAACTTGGGGACTGAAGCTTTCTTT	CASSQDSNLGTEAFF
TRBV6-4	-	large	TRBJ1-1	TGTGCCAGCAGTGAAGGGGGCACTGAAGCTTTCTTT	CASSEGGTEAFF
TRBV13	-	-	TRBJ1-6	TGTGCCAGCAGCTTAGAGGGGCTCCCCGGTTCACCCCTCCACTTT	CASSLEGLPGSPLHF
TRBV2	-	-	TRBJ1-5	TGTGCCAGCAGTGTCTCGGGGAATCAGCCCCAGCATTTT	CASSVSGNQPQHF
TRBV4-3	-	once	TRBJ1-1	TGCGCCAGCAGCCAGGTCGGCTGGAACACTGAAGCTTTCTTT	CASSQVGWNTEAFF
TRBV15	-	once	TRBJ2-7	TGTGCCACCAGCTTTGGACTGTCCTACGAGCAGTACTTC	CATSFGLSYEQYF
TRBV2	-	-	TRBJ1-2	TGTGCCAGCCTCGACGAACAGGGAAAGTATGGCTACACCTTC	CASLDEQGKYGYTF
TRBV23-1	-	-	TRBJ1-1	TGCGCGCTGGGGCCCACTGAAGCTTTCTTT	CALGPTEAFF
TRBV27	-	-	TRBJ2-6	TGTGCCAGCAGTTTAGGTAGCTCTGGGGCCAACGTCCTGACTTTC	CASSLGSSGANVLTF